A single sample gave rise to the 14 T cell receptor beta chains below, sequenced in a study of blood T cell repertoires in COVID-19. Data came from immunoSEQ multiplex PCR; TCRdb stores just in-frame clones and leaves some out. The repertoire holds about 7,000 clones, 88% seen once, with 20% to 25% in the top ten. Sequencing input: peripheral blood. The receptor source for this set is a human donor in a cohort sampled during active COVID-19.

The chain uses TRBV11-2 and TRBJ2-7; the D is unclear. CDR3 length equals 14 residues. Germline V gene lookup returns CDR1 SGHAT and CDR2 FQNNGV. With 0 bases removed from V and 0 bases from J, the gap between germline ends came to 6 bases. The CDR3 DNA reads TGTGCCAGCAGCTTAGATCCACTCTCCTACGAGCAGTACTTC. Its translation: CASSLDPLSYEQYF.

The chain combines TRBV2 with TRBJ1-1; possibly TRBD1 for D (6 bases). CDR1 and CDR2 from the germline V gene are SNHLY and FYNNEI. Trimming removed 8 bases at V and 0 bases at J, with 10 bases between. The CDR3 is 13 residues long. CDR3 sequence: CASGTGMNTEAFF. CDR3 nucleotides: TGTGCCAGCGGTACAGGGATGAACACTGAAGCTTTCTTT.

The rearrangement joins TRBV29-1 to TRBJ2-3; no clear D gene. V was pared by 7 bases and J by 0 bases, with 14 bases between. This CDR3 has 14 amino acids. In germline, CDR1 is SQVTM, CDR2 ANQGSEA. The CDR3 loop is CSADPEVSTDTQYF. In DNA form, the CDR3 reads TGCAGCGCGGACCCAGAGGTTAGCACAGATACGCAGTATTTT.

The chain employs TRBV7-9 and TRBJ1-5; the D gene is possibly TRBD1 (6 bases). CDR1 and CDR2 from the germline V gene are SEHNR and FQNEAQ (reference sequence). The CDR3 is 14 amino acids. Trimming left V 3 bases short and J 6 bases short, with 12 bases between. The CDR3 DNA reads TGTGCCAGCAGCTTTGGCCCACAGGGTCAGCCCCAGCATTTT. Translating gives CASSFGPQGQPQHF. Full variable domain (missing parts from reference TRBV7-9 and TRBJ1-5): DTGVSQNPRHKITKRGQNVTFRCDPISEHNRLYWYRQTLGQGPEFLTYFQNEAQLEKSRLLSDRFSAERPKGSFSTLEIQRTEQGDSAMYLCASSFGPQGQPQHFGDGTRLSIL.

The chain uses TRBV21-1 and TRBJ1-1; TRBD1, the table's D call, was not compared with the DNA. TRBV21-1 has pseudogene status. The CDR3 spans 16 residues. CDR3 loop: CASSPTPGQGNTEAFF. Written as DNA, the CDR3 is TGTGCCAGCAGTCCCACCCCGGGACAGGGGAACACTGAAGCTTTCTTT.

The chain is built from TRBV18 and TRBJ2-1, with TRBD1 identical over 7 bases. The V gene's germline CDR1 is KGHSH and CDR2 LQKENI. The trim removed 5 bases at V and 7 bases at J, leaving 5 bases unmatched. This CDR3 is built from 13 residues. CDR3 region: CASSTTGYNEQFF. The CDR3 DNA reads TGTGCCAGCTCAACGACAGGGTATAATGAGCAGTTCTTC. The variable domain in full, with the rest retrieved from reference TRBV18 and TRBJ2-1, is NAGVMQNPRHLVRRRGQEARLRCSPMKGHSHVYWYRQLPEEGLKFMVYLQKENIIDESGMPKERFSAEFPKEGPSILRIQQVVRGDSAAYFCASSTTGYNEQFFGPGTRLTVL.

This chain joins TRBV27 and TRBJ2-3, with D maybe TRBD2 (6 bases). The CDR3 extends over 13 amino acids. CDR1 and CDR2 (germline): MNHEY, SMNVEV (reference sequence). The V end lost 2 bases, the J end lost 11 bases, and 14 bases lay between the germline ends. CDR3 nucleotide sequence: TGTGCCAGCAGTTTAACGCGGGACTTTAAGCAGTATTTT. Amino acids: CASSLTRDFKQYF.

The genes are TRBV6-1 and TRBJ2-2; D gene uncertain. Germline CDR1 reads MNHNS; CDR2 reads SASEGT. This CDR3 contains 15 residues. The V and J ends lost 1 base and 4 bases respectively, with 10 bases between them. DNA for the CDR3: TGTGCCAGCAGTGAAGGCAGGTCTTCCACCGGGGAGCTGTTTTTT. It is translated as CASSEGRSSTGELFF.

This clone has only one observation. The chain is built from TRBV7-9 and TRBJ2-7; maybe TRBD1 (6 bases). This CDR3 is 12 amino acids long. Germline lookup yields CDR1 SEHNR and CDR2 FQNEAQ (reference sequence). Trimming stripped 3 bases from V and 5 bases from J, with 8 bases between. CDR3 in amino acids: CASSLRQDEQYF. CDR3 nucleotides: TGTGCCAGCAGCTTGAGACAGGACGAGCAGTACTTC.

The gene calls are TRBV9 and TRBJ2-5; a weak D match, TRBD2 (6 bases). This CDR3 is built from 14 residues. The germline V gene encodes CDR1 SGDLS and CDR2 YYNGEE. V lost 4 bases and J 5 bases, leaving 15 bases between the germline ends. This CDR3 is CASSPYTGVETQYF. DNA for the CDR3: TGTGCCAGCAGCCCGTACACGGGGGTGGAGACCCAGTACTTC.

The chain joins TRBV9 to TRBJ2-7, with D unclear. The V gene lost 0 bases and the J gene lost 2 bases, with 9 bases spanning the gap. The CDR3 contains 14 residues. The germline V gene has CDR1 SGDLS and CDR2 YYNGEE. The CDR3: CASSVDHSPYEQYF. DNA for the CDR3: TGTGCCAGCAGCGTAGACCACAGCCCCTACGAGCAGTACTTC.

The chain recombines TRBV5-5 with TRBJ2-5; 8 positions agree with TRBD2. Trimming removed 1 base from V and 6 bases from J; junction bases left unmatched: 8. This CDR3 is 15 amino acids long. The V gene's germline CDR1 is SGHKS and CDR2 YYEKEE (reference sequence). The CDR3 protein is CASSLFLAGEKTQYF. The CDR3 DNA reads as TGTGCCAGCAGCTTGTTTCTAGCGGGTGAGAAGACCCAGTACTTC.

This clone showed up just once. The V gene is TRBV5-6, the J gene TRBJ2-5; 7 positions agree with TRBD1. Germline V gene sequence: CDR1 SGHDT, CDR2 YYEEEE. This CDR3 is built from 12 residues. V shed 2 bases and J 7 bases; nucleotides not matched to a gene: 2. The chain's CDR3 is CASSFYRGTQYF. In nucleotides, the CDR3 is TGTGCCAGCAGCTTCTACAGGGGGACCCAGTACTTC.

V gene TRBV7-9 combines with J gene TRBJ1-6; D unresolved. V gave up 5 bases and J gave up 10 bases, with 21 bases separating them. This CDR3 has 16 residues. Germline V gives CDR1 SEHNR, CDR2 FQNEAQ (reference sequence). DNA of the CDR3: TGTGCCAGCAGCCCCTTCTTCTCGAGGGTGGGATCACCCCTCCACTTT. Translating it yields CASSPFFSRVGSPLHF. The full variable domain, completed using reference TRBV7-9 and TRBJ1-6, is DTGVSQNPRHKITKRGQNVTFRCDPISEHNRLYWYRQTLGQGPEFLTYFQNEAQLEKSRLLSDRFSAERPKGSFSTLEIQRTEQGDSAMYLCASSPFFSRVGSPLHFGNGTRLTVT.